This passage covers 20 T cell receptor beta chains from one sample sequenced in a study of cytomegalovirus exposure and HLA in healthy donors. Produced via immunoSEQ multiplex PCR; TCRdb's table is partial and in-frame only. The sample has roughly 68,000 clones, 95% to 96% seen once. Sequenced: PBMCs. All receptors derive from a woman under 30 in good health and CMV-seropositive.

The rearrangement uses TRBV4-3 and TRBJ2-1, with 10 positions matching TRBD2. The CDR3 runs to 13 residues. V trimming: 1 base; J trimming: 9 bases; junction bases outside the gene matches: 0. Germline V lookup: CDR1 LGHNA, CDR2 YSLEER. The CDR3 DNA follows: TGCGCCAGCAGCCAAGGACTAGCGGGTGAGCAGTTCTTC. This sequence encodes CASSQGLAGEQFF.

This clone was counted a single time. The genes are TRBV4-1 and TRBJ2-6; 9 nucleotides align to TRBD1. Germline CDR1 reads MGHRA; CDR2 reads YSYEKL. The CDR3 has 16 amino acids. After removal of 5 bases from V and 2 bases from J, the junction contained 4 bases not matched to a gene. The DNA of the CDR3 is TGCGCCAGCAGCGCAACAGGGGGCGCTGGGGCCAACGTCCTGACTTTC. Its translation: CASSATGGAGANVLTF.

The J gene is TRBJ2-3, the V gene TRBV14, with 11 nucleotides matching TRBD2. The CDR3 contains 16 residues. V trimming: 2 bases; J trimming: 6 bases; junction bases outside the gene matches: 7. Germline V gene sequence: CDR1 SGHDN, CDR2 FVKESK. For the CDR3, the DNA is TGTGCCAGCAGCCAATCTCGACTAGCGGGAAGGGATACGCAGTATTTT. Translating it yields CASSQSRLAGRDTQYF.

J is TRBJ2-1 and V is TRBV15; 8 bases match TRBD2. Germline V gene data show CDR1 as LNHNV and CDR2 as YYDKDF (reference sequence). This CDR3 contains 16 residues. Unmatched junction bases numbered 9, after V lost 4 bases and J lost 4 bases. The CDR3 reads CATSTQLADTYNEQFF. The CDR3, as DNA: TGTGCCACCAGCACGCAACTAGCGGACACTTACAATGAGCAGTTCTTC.

The chain uses TRBV2 and TRBJ1-5; 7 bases map to TRBD1. This CDR3 has 14 amino acids. From germline, CDR1 is SNHLY and CDR2 FYNNEI. J gave up 3 bases and V 6 bases, and 5 bases lay outside the gene matches. DNA for the CDR3: TGTGCCAGCAGGCGGGACAGTTACAATCAGCCCCAGCATTTT. It yields the protein CASRRDSYNQPQHF.

The rearrangement uses TRBV2 and TRBJ1-1; a weak D match, TRBD1 (6 bases). This CDR3 comprises 14 residues. V was pared by 5 bases and J by 4 bases, with 14 bases between. Germline CDR1 and CDR2: SNHLY and FYNNEI. The CDR3 nucleotides read TGTGCCAGCAGTTCTTATCAGGGGCTCACTGAAGCTTTCTTT. Translation: CASSSYQGLTEAFF.

This clone was counted once. The rearrangement uses TRBV4-1 and TRBJ1-4; possibly TRBD1 for D (6 bases). This CDR3 spans 16 amino acids. Deletions cut 0 bases from V and 6 bases from J, with 14 bases between. Germline loops: CDR1 MGHRA, CDR2 YSYEKL. Here the CDR3 reads CASSQDRGGLYEKLFF. For the CDR3, the DNA is TGCGCCAGCAGCCAAGATCGGGGGGGCCTGTATGAAAAACTGTTTTTT.

V and J are TRBV7-8 and TRBJ2-7; no definite D call. CDR3 length: 16 residues. Germline V gene sequence: CDR1 SGHVS, CDR2 FQNEAQ. With 7 bases removed from V and 2 bases from J, the gap between germline ends came to 21 bases. CDR3 DNA sequence: TGTGCCAGCACCAACGAGCAGGAACTCCCAACCTACGAGCAGTACTTC. Translation: CASTNEQELPTYEQYF.

V gene TRBV27 combines with J gene TRBJ2-7, with 8 bases lining up with TRBD1. There are 15 residues in the CDR3. Germline V gene data show CDR1 as MNHEY and CDR2 as SMNVEV (reference sequence). V dropped 2 bases and J dropped 4; count of bases not matched to a gene: 7. CDR3: CASSLRTGMMYEQYF. In nucleotides, the CDR3 is TGTGCCAGCAGTTTAAGGACAGGGATGATGTACGAGCAGTACTTC.

The chain combines TRBV4-3 with TRBJ2-1; 11 bases map to TRBD2. The CDR3 runs 15 residues. V shed 1 base, J shed 11 bases, and the junction held 7 bases outside the gene matches. Germline V CDR1 and CDR2: LGHNA, YSLEER. The CDR3 DNA sequence: TGCGCCAGCAGCCAAGTTGGGACTAGCGGTGGGAAGCAGTTCTTC. Amino acids: CASSQVGTSGGKQFF.

The genes are TRBV11-3 and TRBJ1-2; 8 bases are a match to TRBD1. Trimming removed 4 bases from V and 2 bases from J; junction bases left unmatched: 0. The CDR3 is made up of 13 amino acids. Per germline, CDR1 SGHNT and CDR2 YENEEA. This chain's CDR3 is CASSWTGNYGYTF. CDR3 coding DNA: TGTGCCAGCAGCTGGACAGGGAACTATGGCTACACCTTC.

J is TRBJ2-5 and V is TRBV27, with 7 bases matching TRBD2. The ends lost 1 base at V and 5 bases at J; junction bases unmatched: 13. Per germline, CDR1 MNHEY and CDR2 SMNVEV (reference sequence). This CDR3 is 17 amino acids long. CDR3 in amino acids: CASSLWGSGTTVETQYF. CDR3 nucleotide sequence: TGTGCCAGCAGTTTATGGGGCTCCGGGACTACCGTGGAGACCCAGTACTTC.

The chain is built from TRBV4-3 and TRBJ2-1, with 8 bases aligning to TRBD2. This CDR3 region has 15 residues. Germline V gene sequence: CDR1 LGHNA, CDR2 YSLEER. The J segment lost 3 bases and the V segment lost 8 bases, leaving 9 bases of the junction unmatched. The DNA for the CDR3 is TGCGCCAGCCGAGCGGGAGTGGTGGGCTACAATGAGCAGTTCTTC. As protein: CASRAGVVGYNEQFF.

The rearrangement uses TRBV15 and TRBJ1-5; D is ambiguous. Per germline, CDR1 LNHNV and CDR2 YYDKDF (reference sequence). V was cut by 1 base and J by 5 bases, with 12 bases left in between. The CDR3 is made up of 15 amino acids. The CDR3: CATSRGQSGDQPQHF. In nucleotides, the CDR3 is TGTGCCACCAGCAGAGGGCAGTCTGGAGATCAGCCCCAGCATTTT.

This clone was observed a few times. The chain recombines TRBV6-5 with TRBJ2-7, with D maybe TRBD2 (6 bases). V lost 8 bases, J lost 0 bases, and 11 bases lay in between. CDR3 length equals 13 residues. The V gene's germline CDR1 is MNHEY and CDR2 SVGAGI. CDR3 residues: CASGLTASYEQYF. The DNA of the CDR3 is TGTGCCAGCGGACTAACGGCCTCCTACGAGCAGTACTTC.

The rearrangement uses TRBV2 and TRBJ1-5; 7 nucleotides match TRBD1. Germline assignment: CDR1 SNHLY and CDR2 FYNNEI. J lost 0 bases, V lost 5 bases, and 10 bases had no gene match. The CDR3 sequence is 17 residues long. For the CDR3, the DNA is TGTGCCAGCAGTACCCTTGACAGGGTTCATAGCAATCAGCCCCAGCATTTT. Its protein product is CASSTLDRVHSNQPQHF. The full variable domain, rest sourced from reference TRBV2 and TRBJ1-5, is EPEVTQTPSHQVTQMGQEVILRCVPISNHLYFYWYRQILGQKVEFLVSFYNNEISEKSEIFDDQFSVERPDGSNFTLKIRSTKLEDSAMYFCASSTLDRVHSNQPQHFGDGTRLSIL.

The gene calls are TRBV27 and TRBJ2-3, with a weak D call TRBD2 (5 bases). V was trimmed by 7 bases and J by 1 base, leaving 15 bases between them. CDR3 length: 15 residues. CDR1 is MNHEY and CDR2 is SMNVEV in the germline V gene (reference sequence). CDR3 coding DNA: TGTGCCAGCATGAGGCTAGCCGGCGGCACAGATACGCAGTATTTT. Amino acid sequence: CASMRLAGGTDTQYF.

This chain connects TRBV5-4 to TRBJ2-7, with D possibly being TRBD1 (6 bases). The CDR3 has 14 amino acids. Germline V gene sequence: CDR1 SGHNT, CDR2 YYREEE (reference sequence). Trimming stripped 0 bases from V and 7 bases from J, with 14 bases between. The CDR3 protein is CASSLAGQGREQYF. CDR3 nucleotide sequence: TGTGCCAGCAGCTTGGCGGGCCAGGGGCGGGAGCAGTACTTC.

CDR3 amino acids: CASSVADYSYEQYF. Here the CDR3 DNA reads TGTGCCAGCAGCGTGGCAGATTACTCCTACGAGCAGTACTTC. The chain recombines TRBV7-8 with TRBJ2-7; D remains ambiguous. Germline V gene sequence: CDR1 SGHVS, CDR2 FQNEAQ. The CDR3 has 14 residues. V was pared by 5 bases and J by 0 bases, with 11 bases between.

J is TRBJ2-1 and V is TRBV12-5; 7 bases map to TRBD1. After removal of 1 base from V and 4 bases from J, the junction contained 4 bases not matched to a gene. Looked up from germline, CDR1 is LGHNT and CDR2 is FRNRAP. This CDR3 contains 15 residues. This CDR3 reads CASGLGQGVYNEQFF. The CDR3, as DNA: TGTGCTAGTGGTTTGGGGCAGGGGGTTTACAATGAGCAGTTCTTC.